The T cell receptor beta chain described here comes from a study of T cell responses to AZD1222 COVID-19 vaccine. TCRdb's table, derived via immunoSEQ multiplex PCR, lists solely in-frame clones and lacks some. The data hold some 130,000 clones, with around 84% observed a single time. Details on this clone: What it binds is not known.

Study results and limitations: Per reports, nearly half of all spike-specific TCRs target regions that are unmutated in variants. Regions 160-218 and 743-854 dominated among vaccine-associated CD4 TCRs spanning spike. Vaccination with two AZD1222 doses was followed by a rise in Spike-specific TCR breadth and depth. There were mostly white British donors and more females than males, and clonal diversity was possibly underestimated.

This material consisted of peripheral blood, taken on day 0 of AZD1222 vaccination. The receptor was isolated from an adult in good health.

CDR3 residues: CASSGTSGGARNEQFF. DNA for the CDR3: TGTGCCAGCAGTGGGACTAGCGGGGGGGCAAGGAATGAGCAGTTCTTC. The chain combines TRBV6-4 with TRBJ2-1; 15 bases fit TRBD2. With 4 bases clipped from V and 7 bases from J, the junction kept 5 bases outside the gene matches. CDR3 length equals 16 residues. Germline V CDR1 and CDR2: MRHNA, SNTAGT.